These 20 T cell receptor beta chains originate from one sample sequenced in a study of CD8 T cells in ankylosing spondylitis. One entry per CDR3 protein results from TCRdb running MiXCR on the 5' RACE reads. The sample lists fewer than 150,000 distinct CDR3 sequences, about 6.7% occurring once. The sample consisted of blood, either unsorted or a sorted T cell fraction (not recorded which). These TCRs come from a female donor with ankylosing spondylitis or in good health (not recorded which).

This clonotype has at least ten counts. The CDR3 DNA reads TGTGCCAGCAGCCAAGACGGGACAGGGACATCCTACGAGCAGTACTTC. This translates into CASSQDGTGTSYEQYF. This sequence joins TRBV4-2 and TRBJ2-7, with 9 bases lining up with TRBD1. The CDR3 has 16 residues. Germline V gene data show CDR1 as LGHNA and CDR2 as YNFKEQ. The trim removed 0 bases at V and 1 base at J, leaving 4 bases unmatched.

This clonotype was seen a handful of times. This chain joins TRBV2 and TRBJ2-3, with D unresolved. The CDR3 length is 15 residues. V was trimmed by 0 bases and J by 4 bases, leaving 11 bases between them. The germline CDR1 and CDR2 sequences are SNHLY and FYNNEI. In DNA, the CDR3 is TGTGCCAGCAGTGAAGCGCTGTTGGGGTCAGATACGCAGTATTTT. Protein sequence: CASSEALLGSDTQYF.

This clonotype was detected ten times or more. The CDR3 protein is CASSFRQGQYGYTF. CDR3 nucleotides: TGCGCCAGCAGCTTCAGACAGGGCCAGTATGGCTACACCTTC. The gene calls are TRBV5-1 and TRBJ1-2; 7 nucleotides align to TRBD1. CDR1 is SGHRS and CDR2 is YFSETQ in the germline V gene. The trim removed 2 bases at V and 5 bases at J, leaving 6 bases unmatched. The CDR3 has 14 residues.

This clonotype was counted ten times or more. The chain is built from TRBV14 and TRBJ1-2; perhaps TRBD1 as D (6 bases). The germline V and J ends were trimmed by 1 base and 2 bases, with 8 bases remaining between them. Germline CDR1 and CDR2: SGHDN and FVKESK. The CDR3 is made up of 14 amino acids. The CDR3, as DNA: TGTGCCAGCAGCCAAGCAACAGGGAACTATGGCTACACCTTC. This sequence encodes CASSQATGNYGYTF.

The chain is built from TRBV29-1 and TRBJ2-6, with no clear D. Germline V gives CDR1 SQVTM, CDR2 ANQGSEA. V was clipped by 5 bases and J by 3 bases, with 5 bases between them. This CDR3 has 12 amino acids. CDR3 residues: CSVLHGANVLTF. As DNA, the CDR3 is TGCAGCGTTCTTCATGGGGCCAACGTCCTGACTTTC.

At least ten counts were recorded for this clonotype. This sequence joins TRBV20-1 and TRBJ1-6; the D gene is possibly TRBD1 (6 bases). Germline assignment: CDR1 DFQATT and CDR2 SNEGSKA (reference sequence). The CDR3 covers 15 residues. V lost 3 bases and J 3 bases, leaving 12 bases between the germline ends. The CDR3 loop reads CSASVQGVYNSPLHF. CDR3 nucleotides: TGCAGTGCTAGCGTACAGGGAGTCTATAATTCACCCCTCCACTTT.

In this sample, this clonotype turned up many times. The chain recombines TRBV12-3 or TRBV12-4 with TRBJ1-1; D uncertain. The CDR3 runs to 15 residues. V lost 3 bases and J lost 2, with 13 bases in between. The CDR3 DNA follows: TGTGCCAGCAGTTTGGACGCGCCCGTTAACACTGAAGCTTTCTTT. The encoded protein is CASSLDAPVNTEAFF.

This clonotype showed up many times. This chain uses TRBV27 with TRBJ2-2; perhaps TRBD2 as D (5 bases). CDR1 is MNHEY, CDR2 SMNVEV, per germline (reference sequence). V was cut by 7 bases and J by 5 bases, with 8 bases left in between. This CDR3 contains 12 residues. As DNA, the CDR3 is TGTGCCAGCAAGACGGGGACCGGGGAGCTGTTTTTT. Its translation is CASKTGTGELFF.

This clonotype was seen ten or more times. V is TRBV4-2 and J is TRBJ2-5, with 10 bases fitting TRBD2. The CDR3 totals 17 residues. The germline gives CDR1 LGHNA, CDR2 YNFKEQ. With V trimmed by 3 bases and J by 2 bases, 9 bases remained unmatched. The CDR3 loop is CASSHWGLAGDQETQYF. The CDR3 nucleotides read TGTGCCAGCAGCCATTGGGGTCTAGCGGGGGATCAAGAGACCCAGTACTTC.

This clonotype was picked up many times. This chain links TRBV5-4 with TRBJ2-5; possibly TRBD2 for D (5 bases). CDR1 is SGHNT and CDR2 is YYREEE in the germline V gene (reference sequence). V was cut by 4 bases and J by 5 bases, with 21 bases left in between. CDR3 length: 16 residues. Here the CDR3 reads CASSQDRDQNWETQYF. The CDR3 DNA sequence: TGTGCCAGCAGCCAAGACCGGGATCAGAACTGGGAGACCCAGTACTTC.

This clonotype was recorded at least ten times. J is TRBJ2-7 and V is TRBV7-2; 7 bases fit TRBD1. In germline, CDR1 is SGHTA, CDR2 FQGNSA. V trimming: 3 bases; J trimming: 2 bases; junction bases outside the gene matches: 7. This CDR3 comprises 15 residues. The CDR3 spells CASSFDRDSPYEQYF. The CDR3, as DNA: TGTGCCAGCAGCTTTGATCGGGACAGTCCCTACGAGCAGTACTTC.

This clonotype was recorded many times. V and J are TRBV12-3 or TRBV12-4 and TRBJ2-2; D is possibly TRBD1 (6 bases). V was pared by 2 bases and J by 4 bases, with 11 bases between. The CDR3 is made up of 15 amino acids. The chain's CDR3 is CASSLTGPGTGELFF. The CDR3 DNA sequence: TGTGCCAGCAGTTTAACAGGGCCGGGCACCGGGGAGCTGTTTTTT.

This clonotype was seen only a few times. The chain links TRBV6-5 to TRBJ1-1, with D hard to call. Germline V gene lookup returns CDR1 MNHEY and CDR2 SVGAGI. The ends were cut back, 0 bases at V and 4 bases at J, with 9 bases in the middle. The length of the CDR3 is 14 residues. CDR3 loop: CASSYSWTGTEAFF. CDR3 bases: TGTGCCAGCAGTTACTCCTGGACGGGCACTGAAGCTTTCTTT.

Many counts were recorded for this clonotype. V and J are TRBV20-1 and TRBJ2-5; 14 bases align to TRBD2. From germline, CDR1 is DFQATT and CDR2 SNEGSKA (reference sequence). This CDR3 comprises 14 residues. The V and J ends lost 3 bases and 4 bases, in that order; junction bases with no gene match: 1. This CDR3 reads CSARGTSGGETQYF. The CDR3 DNA reads TGCAGTGCTAGGGGGACTAGCGGGGGAGAGACCCAGTACTTC.

This clonotype was seen at least ten times. This chain uses TRBV5-1 with TRBJ2-1, with 7 bases fitting TRBD2. Germline loops: CDR1 SGHRS, CDR2 YFSETQ. The V gene end was trimmed by 7 bases and the J gene end by 8 bases; junction bases not matched to a gene: 6. CDR3 length: 12 residues. The DNA of the CDR3 is TGCGCCAGCGGATGGACTAGTGATGAGCAGTTCTTC. Amino acid sequence: CASGWTSDEQFF.

This clonotype was detected ten times or more. V and J are TRBV5-1 and TRBJ2-7; no clear D. Germline V gene lookup returns CDR1 SGHRS and CDR2 YFSETQ. This CDR3 has 15 residues. Trimming shortened V by 0 bases and J by 2 bases, and 12 bases separated the two germline ends. CDR3 nucleotides: TGCGCCAGCAGCTTGGCCCTGGAACCTCCCTACGAGCAGTACTTC. Its protein is CASSLALEPPYEQYF. The full variable domain, rest sourced from reference TRBV5-1 and TRBJ2-7, is KAGVTQTPRYLIKTRGQQVTLSCSPISGHRSVSWYQQTPGQGLQFLFEYFSETQRNKGNFPGRFSGRQFSNSRSEMNVSTLELGDSALYLCASSLALEPPYEQYFGPGTRLTVT.

This clonotype was seen many times. The chain recombines TRBV12-3 or TRBV12-4 with TRBJ2-1; perhaps TRBD1 as D (5 bases). The ends were cut back, 4 bases at V and 4 bases at J, with 20 bases in the middle. This CDR3 is 17 amino acids long. The CDR3 coding sequence is TGTGCCAGCAGTTCTTCCTCCCCGGGCAGGGTTTACAATGAGCAGTTCTTC. Translating it yields CASSSSSPGRVYNEQFF.

This clonotype was counted at least ten times. CDR3 sequence: CASSQEGAAGIETQYF. The CDR3 DNA reads TGTGCCAGCAGCCAAGAGGGGGCGGCGGGGATAGAGACCCAGTACTTC. The J gene is TRBJ2-5, the V gene TRBV3-1; the D call may be TRBD1 or TRBD2 (6 bases each). This CDR3 has 16 amino acids. V was cut by 0 bases and J by 4 bases, with 15 bases left in between. Germline lookup yields CDR1 LGHDT and CDR2 YNNKEL (reference sequence).

This clonotype was picked up many times. The chain uses TRBV15 and TRBJ1-6; D remains unclear. Trimming removed 1 base from V and 7 bases from J, with 11 bases in between. The CDR3 runs to 15 residues. Germline loops: CDR1 LNHNV, CDR2 YYDKDF (reference sequence). As DNA, the CDR3 is TGTGCCACCAGCAGAGGGTCCCGGCTAAATTCACCCCTCCACTTT. This translates into CATSRGSRLNSPLHF.

This clonotype was detected many times. This rearrangement joins TRBV6-1 to TRBJ1-2; D is perhaps TRBD1 (6 bases). The germline V and J ends were trimmed by 6 bases and 0 bases, with 14 bases remaining between them. Germline lookup yields CDR1 MNHNS and CDR2 SASEGT. The CDR3 totals 15 residues. CDR3 residues: CASRRTVPSNYGYTF. In DNA form, the CDR3 reads TGTGCCAGCAGAAGGACAGTACCGTCTAACTATGGCTACACCTTC.